This T cell receptor (beta chain) was retrieved from a study of radiotherapy plus CTLA-4 blockade in lung cancer. Regarding the study as a whole: Response, reportedly, was best predicted by interferon-beta along with early blood T cell clone dynamics.

Points on this clone: The antigen is not known.

The CDR3 totals 12 residues. V gave up 5 bases and J gave up 6 bases, with 9 bases separating them. The germline CDR1 and CDR2 sequences are KGHSH and LQKENI. Sequenced by immunoSEQ multiplex PCR; TCRdb stores in-frame clones only, minus some. Among 90,000 to 95,000 clones listed, roughly 80% were seen once. The receptor was derived from a human donor with non-small cell lung cancer who had stable disease on radiotherapy plus ipilimumab. The specimen was peripheral blood, collected from a patient treated with radiotherapy plus ipilimumab. V gene TRBV18 combines with J gene TRBJ2-3; TRBD2 is a possible D gene (6 bases). Written as DNA, the CDR3 is TGTGCCAGCTCAATGCGGGGTGATACGCAGTATTTT. Translating it yields CASSMRGDTQYF.